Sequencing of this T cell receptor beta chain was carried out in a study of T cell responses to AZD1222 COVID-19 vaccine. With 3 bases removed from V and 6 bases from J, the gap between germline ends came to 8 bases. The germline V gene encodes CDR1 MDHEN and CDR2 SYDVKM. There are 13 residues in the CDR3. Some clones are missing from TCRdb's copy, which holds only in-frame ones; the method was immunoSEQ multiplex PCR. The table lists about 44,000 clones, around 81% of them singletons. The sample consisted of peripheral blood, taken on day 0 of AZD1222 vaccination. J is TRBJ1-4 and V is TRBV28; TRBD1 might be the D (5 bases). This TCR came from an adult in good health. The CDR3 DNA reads TGTGCCAGCAGTTTTTTAGGGGATGAAAAACTGTTTTTT. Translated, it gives CASSFLGDEKLFF.